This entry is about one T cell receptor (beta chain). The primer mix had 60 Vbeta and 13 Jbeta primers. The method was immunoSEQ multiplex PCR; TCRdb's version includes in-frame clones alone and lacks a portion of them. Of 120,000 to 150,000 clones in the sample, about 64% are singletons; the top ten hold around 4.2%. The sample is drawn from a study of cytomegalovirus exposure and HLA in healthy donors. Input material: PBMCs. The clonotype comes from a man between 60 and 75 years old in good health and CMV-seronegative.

CDR3 sequence reads: CASSSRDSVVGYTF. The CDR3 DNA reads TGTGCCAGCAGTTCTAGGGACAGCGTAGTCGGCTACACCTTC. V is TRBV28 and J is TRBJ1-2, with 7 bases fitting TRBD1. Per germline, CDR1 MDHEN and CDR2 SYDVKM. CDR3 size: 14 residues. The V segment lost 4 bases and the J segment 8 bases; nucleotides outside the gene matches: 10.